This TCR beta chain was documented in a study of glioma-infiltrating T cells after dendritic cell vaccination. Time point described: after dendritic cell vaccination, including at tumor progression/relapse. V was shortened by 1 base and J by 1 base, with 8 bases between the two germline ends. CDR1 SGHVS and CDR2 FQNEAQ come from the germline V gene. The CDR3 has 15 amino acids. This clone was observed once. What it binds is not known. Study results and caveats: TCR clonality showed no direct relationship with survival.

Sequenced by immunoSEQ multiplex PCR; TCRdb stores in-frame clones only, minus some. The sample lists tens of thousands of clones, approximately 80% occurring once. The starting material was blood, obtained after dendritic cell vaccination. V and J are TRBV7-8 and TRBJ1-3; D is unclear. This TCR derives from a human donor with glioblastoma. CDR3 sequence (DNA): TGTGCCAGCAGCTTAGGGGGAGCGTCTGGAAACACCATATATTTT. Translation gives CASSLGGASGNTIYF.